Included here is one T cell receptor (beta chain) sequence, with context. Controls were healthy donors chosen to match patients in age and sex. While CD8+ and CD4+ T cells were isolated negatively, TEMRA cells were enriched by FACS. The germline V gene has CDR1 SGHAT and CDR2 FQDESV (reference sequence). V was pared by 5 bases and J by 5 bases, with 5 bases of the junction left unmatched. This CDR3 has 13 residues. The data were taken from a study of CD8 T cells in Susac syndrome. An amount of RNA that ranged from roughly 0.45 to 1 ug was reverse transcribed with random hexamers. Across 54 Vbeta and 13 Jbeta, TCR beta CDR3 was amplified with immunoSEQ multiplex PCR. Using its own MiXCR run on the immunoSEQ multiplex PCR reads, TCRdb lists one record per CDR3 protein. The sample contains some 90,000 distinct CDR3 sequences, 90% to 95% of which appear only once.

The specimen was CD8+ T cells from PBMCs. The TCR sequence derives from a human donor in good health. This chain joins TRBV11-1 and TRBJ2-5, with 7 bases lining up with TRBD2. Here the CDR3 reads CASSERGQETQYF. CDR3 in DNA: TGTGCCAGCAGCGAGCGGGGCCAGGAGACCCAGTACTTC.